The 28 T cell receptor beta chains in this list originate from one sample, sequenced in a study of blood T cells in healthy people across ages. Primers used in a second PCR of roughly 6 to 12 cycles were a sample-barcoded 5' primer and a J-beta primer mix. MiXCR, run by TCRdb on the 5' RACE reads, gives a single entry per CDR3 protein. This sample has around 1,000,000 distinct CDR3 sequences; around two fifths occur once, and the top ten carry 10% to 15%. Sequencing was done on a sample of blood. Receptors originate from a man younger than 35 in good health.

V is TRBV19 and J is TRBJ1-2; D possibly corresponds to TRBD1 (5 bases). V was pared by 3 bases and J by 3 bases, with 11 bases between. Germline lookup yields CDR1 LNHDA and CDR2 SQIVND (reference sequence). This CDR3 has 14 residues. CDR3 nucleotides: TGTGCCAGTAGTATCCCAGGGAGTCACTATGGCTACACCTTC. Amino acids: CASSIPGSHYGYTF.

The chain employs TRBV5-1 and TRBJ2-1, with 9 bases identical to TRBD1. Germline V gene lookup returns CDR1 SGHRS and CDR2 YFSETQ. The CDR3 covers 15 residues. J was trimmed by 5 bases and V by 0 bases; bases with no gene match: 3. This chain's CDR3 is CASSLDGTGHNEQFF. DNA of the CDR3: TGCGCCAGCAGCTTGGATGGGACAGGGCACAATGAGCAGTTCTTC.

This clonotype was detected only a few times. The chain is built from TRBV24-1 and TRBJ2-1; 13 bases match TRBD2. Germline-derived CDR1 and CDR2 are KGHDR and SFDVKD. V shed 3 bases, J shed 9 bases, and the junction held 4 bases outside the gene matches. The CDR3 runs 15 residues. The CDR3 spells CATSDVTSGGFEQFF. The DNA for the CDR3 is TGTGCCACCAGTGATGTGACTAGCGGGGGGTTTGAGCAGTTCTTC.

V and J are TRBV6-4 and TRBJ2-1; D is tentatively TRBD1 or TRBD2 (5 bases each). CDR3 size: 13 residues. The V gene lost 8 bases and the J gene lost 0 bases, with 8 bases spanning the gap. Per germline, CDR1 MRHNA and CDR2 SNTAGT. The DNA for the CDR3 is TGTGCCAGCCGGGACGACTCCTACAATGAGCAGTTCTTC. Translation gives CASRDDSYNEQFF.

This chain uses TRBV12-3 or TRBV12-4 with TRBJ2-5; a possible D gene is TRBD1 (5 bases). Between the trimmed V and J ends, which lost 5 bases and 13 bases, there was a span of 20 bases. CDR3 size: 13 residues. Here the CDR3 DNA reads TGTGCCAGCAGTCCCAAACAGGCCACCCACTGGTACTTC. This encodes CASSPKQATHWYF.

Ten or more counts support this clonotype. The chain has TRBV20-1 and TRBJ2-5; no clear D. CDR1 and CDR2 from the germline V gene are DFQATT and SNEGSKA (reference sequence). The CDR3 sequence is 14 residues long. V shed 7 bases and J shed 1 base, with 16 bases lying between them. The CDR3 here is CSVVLTIRQETQYF. The DNA of the CDR3 is TGCAGTGTAGTACTAACCATCCGCCAAGAGACCCAGTACTTC.

This clonotype occurred a few times. The J gene is TRBJ2-3, the V gene TRBV19; 7 nucleotides line up with TRBD1. Trimming removed 8 bases from V and 0 bases from J; junction bases left unmatched: 11. The CDR3 spans 16 residues. Germline lookup yields CDR1 LNHDA and CDR2 SQIVND (reference sequence). CDR3 residues: CASSIPGQRSTDTQYF. The CDR3 DNA reads as TGTGCCAGTTCCATACCGGGACAGAGAAGCACAGATACGCAGTATTTT. Supplemented by reference TRBV19 and TRBJ2-3, the full variable domain reads DGGITQSPKYLFRKEGQNVTLSCEQNLNHDAMYWYRQDPGQGLRLIYYSQIVNDFQKGDIAEGYSVSREKKESFPLTVTSAQKNPTAFYLCASSIPGQRSTDTQYFGPGTRLTVL.

CDR3 DNA sequence: TGTGCCAGCAGCCAGAGCTGGGAGACAGCCCGCCGTGGCTACACCTTC. Its translation is CASSQSWETARRGYTF. V and J are TRBV4-2 and TRBJ1-2, with TRBD1 as a possible D gene (5 bases). The V end lost 3 bases, the J end lost 7 bases, and 21 bases lay between the germline ends. The CDR3 consists of 16 residues. Germline loops: CDR1 LGHNA, CDR2 YNFKEQ.

This clonotype was detected a few times. The chain recombines TRBV15 with TRBJ2-3; 7 nucleotides line up with TRBD1. The J segment lost 2 bases and the V segment lost 3 bases, leaving 2 bases of the junction unmatched. Germline V gives CDR1 LNHNV, CDR2 YYDKDF (reference sequence). The CDR3 runs 14 residues. The DNA for the CDR3 is TGTGCCACCAGCAGGGGGACAGTCACAGATACGCAGTATTTT. Its protein product is CATSRGTVTDTQYF.

The chain carries TRBV6-2 or TRBV6-3 and TRBJ2-1; no clear D. Trimming shortened V by 4 bases and J by 8 bases, and 15 bases separated the two germline ends. Germline assignment: CDR1 MNHEY and CDR2 SVGEGT. The CDR3 has 14 amino acids. The CDR3 region has the DNA TGTGCCAGCAGTTGGGGTGTAAGGAACGATGAGCAGTTCTTC. Its protein product is CASSWGVRNDEQFF.

The chain combines TRBV7-2 with TRBJ1-5, with D possibly being TRBD1 (6 bases). The CDR3 is 14 amino acids. The germline gives CDR1 SGHTA, CDR2 FQGNSA. Between the trimmed V and J ends, which lost 1 base and 11 bases, there was a span of 15 bases. The CDR3 loop is CASSLVGTYRAQHF. CDR3 sequence (DNA): TGTGCCAGCAGCTTAGTGGGGACATACAGGGCCCAGCATTTT.

The CDR3, as DNA: TGTGCCGGGACTGGAAGGGACGCTGGGGGTTACCAAGAGACCCAGTACTTC. Protein sequence: CAGTGRDAGGYQETQYF. The chain employs TRBV6-1 and TRBJ2-5; possibly TRBD2 for D (6 bases). V shed 11 bases and J shed 0 bases, with 25 bases lying between them. The CDR3 has 17 residues. Germline V lookup: CDR1 MNHNS, CDR2 SASEGT.

In its sample, this clonotype was seen a few times. This chain joins TRBV27 and TRBJ1-1, with 8 bases identical to TRBD1. After removal of 5 bases from V and 5 bases from J, the junction contained 13 bases not matched to a gene. The CDR3 extends over 16 amino acids. Looked up from germline, CDR1 is MNHEY and CDR2 is SMNVEV (reference sequence). CDR3 DNA sequence: TGTGCCAGCAGTCCCCGGACAGGGCACCCACAGACTGAAGCTTTCTTT. This translates into CASSPRTGHPQTEAFF.

The chain recombines TRBV6-2 or TRBV6-3 with TRBJ2-7; tentatively, D is TRBD1 (6 bases). CDR1 and CDR2 (germline): MNHEY, SVGEGT. V lost 2 bases, J lost 3 bases, and 23 bases lay in between. The CDR3 sequence is 18 residues long. CDR3 bases: TGTGCCAGCAGTTACAAGAGACGTGGGACAAAGGATATCTACGAGCAGTACTTC. Translated: CASSYKRRGTKDIYEQYF.

The V call is TRBV7-9, the J call TRBJ2-5; 9 bases align to TRBD1. Germline V gene lookup returns CDR1 SEHNR and CDR2 FQNEAQ (reference sequence). V gave up 4 bases and J gave up 11 bases; unmatched junction bases: 14. This CDR3 comprises 15 residues. The CDR3 coding sequence is TGTGCCAGCAGCTGGGGGACAGGGAATTGGAATGAGCAGTACTTC. Its translation: CASSWGTGNWNEQYF.

Concerning this clonotype itself: Sequence at one end of the junction differs from germline and may be a read error. This sequence joins TRBV20-1 and TRBJ2-3; 7 nucleotides agree with TRBD2. The CDR3 is 14 amino acids. The germline V gene has CDR1 DFQATT and CDR2 SNEGSKA (reference sequence). The CDR3 region has the DNA TGTAGTGCCCGCACCTGGGACTACACAGATACGCAGTATTTT. Its protein is CSARTWDYTDTQYF.

This sequence joins TRBV19 and TRBJ1-1; 8 bases agree with TRBD1. The CDR3 has 15 residues. Trimming at V came to 5 bases and at J to 5 bases, leaving 10 bases not matched to a gene. The germline gives CDR1 LNHDA, CDR2 SQIVND (reference sequence). This CDR3 reads CASSGAGGAETEAFF. CDR3 DNA: TGTGCCAGTAGTGGGGCAGGGGGCGCTGAAACTGAAGCTTTCTTT.

The chain links TRBV28 to TRBJ2-1; 12 bases are shared with TRBD2. Germline CDR1 MDHEN, CDR2 SYDVKM. The CDR3 sequence is 18 residues long. V shed 5 bases and J 0 bases; nucleotides not matched to a gene: 8. CDR3 in amino acids: CASSPTSGGRSSYNEQFF. The DNA of the CDR3 is TGTGCCAGCAGTCCCACTAGCGGGGGGCGGAGCTCCTACAATGAGCAGTTCTTC.

The rearrangement joins TRBV9 to TRBJ1-1; D gene unclear. Germline V gene lookup returns CDR1 SGDLS and CDR2 YYNGEE. V was trimmed by 1 base and J by 0 bases, leaving 10 bases between them. The CDR3 consists of 15 residues. The CDR3 here is CASSVTAGMNTEAFF. CDR3 nucleotides: TGTGCCAGCAGCGTAACGGCGGGAATGAACACTGAAGCTTTCTTT. The whole variable domain, remainder taken from reference TRBV9 and TRBJ1-1, is DSGVTQTPKHLITATGQRVTLRCSPRSGDLSVYWYQQSLDQGLQFLIQYYNGEERAKGNILERFSAQQFPDLHSELNLSSLELGDSALYFCASSVTAGMNTEAFFGQGTRLTVV.

The chain has TRBV20-1 and TRBJ2-3, with 12 bases that match TRBD2. The V gene end was trimmed by 2 bases and the J gene end by 4 bases; junction bases not matched to a gene: 4. The germline V gene has CDR1 DFQATT and CDR2 SNEGSKA (reference sequence). The CDR3 length is 15 residues. Here the CDR3 DNA reads TGCAGTGCTAGATTCCTAGCGGGGGGGCCAGATACGCAGTATTTT. Protein: CSARFLAGGPDTQYF.

The chain uses TRBV6-5 and TRBJ1-6; D unresolved. The germline V gene has CDR1 MNHEY and CDR2 SVGAGI. Trimming stripped 2 bases from V and 6 bases from J, with 8 bases between. The CDR3 length is 14 residues. CDR3 loop: CASSYRSSNSPLHF. In nucleotides, the CDR3 is TGTGCCAGCAGTTACAGGAGTAGTAATTCACCCCTCCACTTT.

The chain is built from TRBV9 and TRBJ1-1; D not certain. The V gene lost 0 bases and the J gene lost 3 bases, with 9 bases spanning the gap. The CDR3 covers 14 residues. In germline, CDR1 is SGDLS, CDR2 YYNGEE. The CDR3 sequence is CASSVASMDTEAFF. In DNA, the CDR3 is TGTGCCAGCAGCGTAGCCAGCATGGACACTGAAGCTTTCTTT.

The chain carries TRBV20-1 and TRBJ2-2; the D is unclear. The CDR3 runs to 16 residues. Deletions cut 0 bases from V and 0 bases from J, with 11 bases between. CDR1 DFQATT and CDR2 SNEGSKA come from the germline V gene (reference sequence). The CDR3 DNA follows: TGCAGTGCTAGAGATTTAGCAGACGCGAACACCGGGGAGCTGTTTTTT. Translated: CSARDLADANTGELFF.

The chain recombines TRBV20-1 with TRBJ2-3, with D perhaps matching TRBD1 (6 bases). Germline V CDR1 and CDR2: DFQATT, SNEGSKA (reference sequence). The CDR3 contains 14 residues. Deletions cut 6 bases from V and 3 bases from J, with 16 bases between. CDR3 residues: CSASIRGSTDTQYF. For the CDR3, the DNA is TGCAGTGCAAGCATCAGGGGATCGACAGATACGCAGTATTTT.

This clonotype has a handful of counts. V usage is TRBV19 and J usage is TRBJ2-1, with a tentative D call TRBD2 (5 bases). This CDR3 spans 14 amino acids. Between the trimmed V and J ends, which lost 2 bases and 4 bases, there was a span of 9 bases. Germline V gene lookup returns CDR1 LNHDA and CDR2 SQIVND (reference sequence). CDR3: CASSITSGYNEQFF. Written as DNA, the CDR3 is TGTGCCAGTAGTATAACCTCGGGGTACAATGAGCAGTTCTTC.

V gene TRBV5-6 combines with J gene TRBJ2-7; 8 nucleotides match TRBD2. Unmatched junction bases numbered 12, after V lost 3 bases and J lost 7 bases. Germline V lookup: CDR1 SGHDT, CDR2 YYEEEE. The CDR3 has 15 residues. The CDR3 loop is CASSWLGGAGLEQYF. The CDR3 nucleotides read TGTGCCAGCAGCTGGCTCGGGGGGGCAGGTTTAGAGCAGTACTTC.

The J gene is TRBJ2-1, the V gene TRBV29-1; 8 bases map to TRBD1. There are 13 residues in the CDR3. The germline V gene has CDR1 SQVTM and CDR2 ANQGSEA. V was clipped by 3 bases and J by 7 bases; unmatched bases: 5. The CDR3 loop is CSVEAGGPNEQFF. In DNA, the CDR3 is TGCAGCGTTGAGGCAGGGGGCCCTAATGAGCAGTTCTTC.

This clonotype was recorded many times. The chain couples TRBV2 to TRBJ2-3, with D unresolved. The CDR3 is made up of 12 amino acids. Deletions cut 1 base from V and 7 bases from J, with 6 bases between. Germline V gives CDR1 SNHLY, CDR2 FYNNEI. CDR3 sequence (DNA): TGTGCCAGCAGTGAAGGGCGCTATACGCAGTATTTT. This gives the protein CASSEGRYTQYF.